This TCR beta chain is from a study of T cell changes during pregnancy in multiple sclerosis. In this sample, this clone turned up a few times. Per the germline V gene, CDR1 is GTSNPN and CDR2 is SVGIG (reference sequence). With V trimmed by 7 bases and J by 1 base, 8 bases remained unmatched. The CDR3 is 14 residues long. Data came from immunoSEQ multiplex PCR; TCRdb stores just in-frame clones and leaves some out. The repertoire holds roughly 61,000 clones, 80% to 90% seen once, with 0.85% to 0.95% in the top ten. The sample consisted of peripheral blood, taken in the first trimester of pregnancy. This chain links TRBV30 with TRBJ1-1, with TRBD1 matching 8 bases. The clonotype comes from a female donor in good health, enrolled as a control in a pregnancy study. CDR3 nucleotide sequence: TGTGCCTTACTTCGACAGGGGTCGAACACTGAAGCTTTCTTT. Encoded protein: CALLRQGSNTEAFF.